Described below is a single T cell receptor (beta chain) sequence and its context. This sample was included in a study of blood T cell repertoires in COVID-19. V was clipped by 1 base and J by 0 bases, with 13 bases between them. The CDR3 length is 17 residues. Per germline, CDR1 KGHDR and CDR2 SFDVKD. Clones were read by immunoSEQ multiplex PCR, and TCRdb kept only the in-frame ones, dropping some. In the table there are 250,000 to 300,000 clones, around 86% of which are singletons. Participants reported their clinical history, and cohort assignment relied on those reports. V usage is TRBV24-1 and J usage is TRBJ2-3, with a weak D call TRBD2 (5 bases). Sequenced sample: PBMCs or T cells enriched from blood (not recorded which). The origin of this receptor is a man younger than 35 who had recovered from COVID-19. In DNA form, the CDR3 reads TGTGCCACCAGTGATTTTGGCGCGGGCTCTAGCACAGATACGCAGTATTTT. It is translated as CATSDFGAGSSTDTQYF.